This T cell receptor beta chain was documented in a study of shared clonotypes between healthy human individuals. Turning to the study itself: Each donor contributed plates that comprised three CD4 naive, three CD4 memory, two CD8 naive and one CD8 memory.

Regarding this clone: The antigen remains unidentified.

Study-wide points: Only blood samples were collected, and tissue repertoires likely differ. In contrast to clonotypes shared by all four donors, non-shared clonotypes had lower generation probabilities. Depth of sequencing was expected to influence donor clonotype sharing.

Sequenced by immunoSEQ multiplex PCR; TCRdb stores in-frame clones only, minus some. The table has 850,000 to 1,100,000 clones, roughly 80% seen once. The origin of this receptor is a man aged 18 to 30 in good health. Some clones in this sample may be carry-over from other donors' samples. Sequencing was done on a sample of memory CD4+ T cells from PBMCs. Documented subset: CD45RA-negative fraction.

The CDR3 bases are TGTGCCAGCAGCCCCACCCATAGTAGCGATGAGCAGTTCTTC. This gives the protein CASSPTHSSDEQFF. This chain links TRBV6-4 with TRBJ2-1; a weak D match, TRBD2 (5 bases). The CDR3 contains 14 residues. Germline-derived CDR1 and CDR2 are MRHNA and SNTAGT. Trimming took 6 bases from V and 8 from J, leaving 17 bases between them.